This TCR beta chain was documented in a study of shared clonotypes between healthy human individuals. The study's findings and limits: Naive subsets generally had larger estimated richness than memory subsets.

This CDR3 region has 16 residues. CDR1 is MNHEY and CDR2 is SMNVEV in the germline V gene (reference sequence). With V trimmed by 5 bases and J by 0 bases, 4 bases remained unmatched. Concerning this clone: The antigen is undetermined.

Into CD45RA+ naive and CD45RA-negative memory subsets, the CD4+ cells were split. The genomic DNA of each subset was split evenly across several immunoSEQ plates. TCRdb keeps only in-frame clones here, not all; method: immunoSEQ multiplex PCR. The sample shows around 1.4 million clones, less than 99% of them seen only once. J is TRBJ2-2 and V is TRBV27; 9 nucleotides agree with TRBD2. The sequenced sample consisted of naive CD4+ T cells sorted from blood. Subset denoted: CD45RA+ positively selected. This TCR was recovered from a man aged 30-40 years in good health. Written as DNA, the CDR3 is TGTGCCAGCAGTATGACTAGCGGATCGAACACCGGGGAGCTGTTTTTT. As protein: CASSMTSGSNTGELFF.